Each of the 5 T cell receptor beta chains below was sequenced from the same sample in a study of Ad26.COV2.S vaccination and SARS-CoV-2 variants. Noted treatment: some 19 received Ad26.COV2.S at low or high dose, single or two shots; 5 received placebo; per-sample allocation not given. Sampling took place 63 days after the first vaccine or placebo injection. The method was immunoSEQ multiplex PCR; TCRdb's version includes in-frame clones alone and lacks a portion of them. The sample contains about 350,000 clones, around 88% of which appear only once. The sample was peripheral blood, taken in a trial of Ad26.COV2.S vaccine versus placebo. These TCRs come from a person between 18 and 59 years old who received the Ad26.COV2.S COVID-19 vaccine or a placebo.

The CDR3 DNA follows: TGCGCCAGCAGTCCTAAAAGGACAGGGGAAGAGACCCAGTACTTC. This translates into CASSPKRTGEETQYF. V usage is TRBV10-1 and J usage is TRBJ2-5, with 9 bases fitting TRBD1. There are 15 residues in the CDR3. The ends lost 5 bases at V and 3 bases at J; junction bases unmatched: 7. Germline V gives CDR1 WNHNN, CDR2 SYGVQD (reference sequence).

A few counts support this clone. This sequence joins TRBV15 and TRBJ2-7; the match to TRBD2 covers 8 bases. J gave up 4 bases and V 3 bases, and 8 bases lay outside the gene matches. The CDR3 contains 15 residues. Germline V CDR1 and CDR2: LNHNV, YYDKDF (reference sequence). For the CDR3, the DNA is TGTGCCACCAGCAGGGGAACGGGGGGGCGTTACGAGCAGTACTTC. This gives the protein CATSRGTGGRYEQYF.

The chain is built from TRBV28 and TRBJ1-4, with 8 bases matching TRBD1. The CDR3 extends over 12 amino acids. Germline V gives CDR1 MDHEN, CDR2 SYDVKM. The CDR3 is CFTGTGDEKLFF. Here the CDR3 DNA reads TGTTTTACCGGGACAGGAGATGAAAAACTGTTTTTT.

V is TRBV10-3 and J is TRBJ2-5; a possible D gene is TRBD2 (6 bases). Trimming shortened V by 2 bases and J by 4 bases, and 14 bases separated the two germline ends. Germline loops: CDR1 ENHRY, CDR2 SYGVKD. This CDR3 comprises 15 residues. CDR3 region: CAISEEAAGRETQYF. In DNA, the CDR3 is TGTGCCATCAGTGAGGAGGCAGCGGGTCGAGAGACCCAGTACTTC.

The rearrangement joins TRBV6-5 to TRBJ2-6, with 7 nucleotides matching TRBD1. J was trimmed by 1 base and V by 8 bases; bases with no gene match: 5. CDR1 MNHEY and CDR2 SVGAGI come from the germline V gene. The CDR3 is 15 amino acids. CDR3 amino acids: CASGPRGSGANVLTF. The CDR3 DNA follows: TGTGCCAGCGGCCCCAGGGGGTCTGGGGCCAACGTCCTGACTTTC.